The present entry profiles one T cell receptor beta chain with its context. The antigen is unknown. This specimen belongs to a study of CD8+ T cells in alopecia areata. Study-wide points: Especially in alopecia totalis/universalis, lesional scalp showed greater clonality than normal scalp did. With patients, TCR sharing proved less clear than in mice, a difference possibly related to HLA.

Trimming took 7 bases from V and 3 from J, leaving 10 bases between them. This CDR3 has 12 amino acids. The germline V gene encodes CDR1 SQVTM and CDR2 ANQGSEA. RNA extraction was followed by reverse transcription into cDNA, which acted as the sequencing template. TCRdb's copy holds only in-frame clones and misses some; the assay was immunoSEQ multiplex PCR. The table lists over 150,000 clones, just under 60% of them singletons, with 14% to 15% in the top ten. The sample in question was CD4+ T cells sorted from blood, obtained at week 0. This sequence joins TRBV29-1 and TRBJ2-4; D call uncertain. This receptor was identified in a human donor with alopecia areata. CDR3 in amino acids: CSGEVGKNIQYF. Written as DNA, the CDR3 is TGCAGCGGCGAGGTGGGCAAAAACATTCAGTACTTC.